This T cell receptor beta chain was found in a study of cytomegalovirus exposure and HLA in healthy donors (TCRdb year 2017). The study in broad terms: An earlier analysis of some 600 of the donors reported 250 to 300 Gb of sequence data and around 100 million unique TCR beta sequences obtained from 180 million or so T cells. Roughly 320 gigabases of sequencing data and roughly 80 million unique TCR sequences made up an early release that covered 500 to 650 HLA-typed donors. The genetic ancestry cluster associated with self-reported Caucasian donors included roughly four fifths of the 398 genotyped donors. The aim of the study was to test whether cataloging public T cell receptors could identify signatures of past pathogen exposure. The study profiled the T cell repertoires of hundreds of subjects by immunosequencing and related them to cytomegalovirus serostatus. Besides the first cohort of roughly 660 subjects, a separate validation cohort made up of 120 different subjects was used. High-throughput TCR immunosequencing, statistical association of individual TCRs with disease status, and machine learning were combined to predict cytomegalovirus infection status. A later analysis re-examined previously published TCR beta repertoires from more than 600 donors and added high-resolution HLA genotyping to investigate patterns of TCR occurrence. Rather than drawing on any new phenotypic data, the later analysis identified candidate immune exposures from TCR beta sequences and the way those sequences occurred across donors. An earlier analysis of 587 of the donors used high-throughput TCR beta sequencing to judge whether each TCR beta V gene segment behaved as functional or pseudogenic. Alongside the repertoire data, information on donor age, sex, ethnicity and CMV serostatus was compiled. A later genetic analysis took genome-wide SNP genotypes for about three fifths of the 666 donors and used that subset as a discovery cohort. Every discovery cohort repertoire had been produced on one sequencing platform. HLA typing included class I and class II loci at four-digit resolution. The number of donors typed differed by locus, with 629-630 for A, B, C, DRB1 and DQB1, 522 for DQA1, 606 for DPA1, and around 430 for DPB1. A few DR-DQ haplotypes were handled as single units for association and clustering because linkage in the cohort was strong. On average, 235,054 unique TCR beta nucleotide sequences were sequenced per donor among about 400 genotyped donors of the cohort, with roughly 18% of those sequences being non-productive.

Including the terminal cysteine and phenylalanine, the CDR3 comprises 14 residues. This entry keeps only the CDR3 DNA: 42 bases, framed from base 1. CDR1 and CDR2 (SQVTM, ANQGSEA) derive from the germline V gene. V is clipped by 5 bases and J by 0 bases, and the sequence between their germline boundaries is 12 bases long. The cohort consisted of 650 to 700 healthy bone marrow donors. At the time of sampling, all cohort members were nominally healthy, though unrecorded immune exposures were likely present. The donor was CMV seronegative and was included in the group of over 300 seronegative cohort members. A peripheral blood sample was provided by each donor, and peripheral blood mononuclear cells were used for TCR beta sequencing. Genomic DNA extraction from the blood cell samples was performed with the Qiagen DNeasy Blood Extraction Kit. Points the paper makes about the study in general: In vitro tests confirmed that a few of the cytomegalovirus-associated TCR beta chains recognize cytomegalovirus antigens. A later analysis found that TCR association rates varied across HLA loci, with DRB1 alleles showing the most associated TCRs and HLA-C alleles the fewest. Some IMGT-functional V segments, including TRBV6-2 and TRBV6-3, could not be told apart with the 87-base-pair reads, so those segments were excluded. A further reported finding was that TCR beta sequences accurately predicted the HLA-A and HLA-B alleles for most subjects in the first cohort. According to a later analysis, most CMV-associated TCR beta chains appeared to be HLA-restricted, and the HLA associations seemed to be driven largely by CMV exposure. Because HLA typing was unavailable for some donors at each locus, only the typed subset was used in association tests. Compared with equally common non-associated chains, HLA-associated TCR beta chains in a later analysis were more clonally expanded and had lower generation probabilities. In a later genetic analysis, a missense DCLRE1C variant was associated with V-gene and J-gene trimming of TCR beta chains, and the association was replicated in an independent cohort. Most TCR sequences were seen in very few donors, while some public TCRs were found in many individuals. A later genetic analysis reported fewer N-insertions in productive TCRs among donors in an Asian-associated ancestry cluster than the roughly 620-donor mean. This cohort had only TCR beta chains sequenced, and the lack of alpha or paired-chain data limited which features could be detected. Linkage disequilibrium might explain the correlated functional status among segregating V segments, but an unknown experimental factor could not be ruled out. Several of the top co-occurrence clusters appeared to be linked to parvovirus B19, influenza, CMV and Epstein-Barr virus, according to a later analysis. The authors suggested that the approach could potentially be extended to other disease states and immunological phenotypes. In both the original and validation cohorts, the classifier was reported to diagnose cytomegalovirus status with high specificity and sensitivity. When HLA alleles, especially DR and DQ, strongly co-occurred, attributing TCR associations to individual alleles was difficult. Immune exposure information for the cohort was limited to CMV serostatus. At a false discovery rate of 0.05, a later analysis linked roughly 17,000 TCR beta sequences to specific HLA alleles. An earlier analysis of approximately 530 of the donors showed that most TCR beta V segments appeared in productive rearrangements either about 87% or about 30% of the time, which broadly matched IMGT annotations. Because counts were too low, more than 15 rarely observed V segments, including chromosome 9 orphons, were left out of the earlier analysis of a few hundred of the donors. The sequencing pipeline was judged likely to have produced a cluster of highly shared sequence variants as a technical artifact. The study gave a list of 150 to 200 TCR beta chains associated with cytomegalovirus. Sequencing depth was assumed to be roughly uniform across donors in the presence/absence analyses, though that assumption may not hold.

Concerning this clone: Its antigen is not yet known. No base quality values were provided; no much bigger clone lies one nucleotide off.

Library method: the immunoSEQ multiplex PCR assay. For the multiplex PCR, a mixture combining 60 forward primers for TCR Vbeta segments and 13 reverse primers for TCR Jbeta segments was used. The CDR3 region of rearranged TCR beta genes was amplified from genomic DNA by a multiplex PCR assay. The amplified TCR beta libraries were sequenced on the Illumina HiSeq System as 87-base-pair reads. For the original study's pipeline: In a later analysis, tens of millions of unique TCR beta chains were counted across the roughly 670 repertoires, and roughly 10 million of these chains were shared by at least two donors. Raw reads were error-corrected and collapsed into unique sequences by a nearest-neighbor algorithm in which closely related sequences were merged to remove PCR and sequencing errors. CDR3 sequences were aligned to IMGT reference sequences to assign V, D and J gene segments. For a sequence to be retained, a match of at least six nucleotides was required to both a V gene segment and a J gene segment. Rearrangements were called productive when the CDR3 lacked stop codons and stayed in frame with V and J; all others were non-productive. Following IMGT convention, CDR3 was defined as the stretch from the second conserved V-encoded cysteine to the conserved J-encoded phenylalanine. The earlier analysis of 587 of the donors excluded sequences that lacked an unambiguous match to a single V gene segment. An earlier analysis of a few hundred of the donors called V segments functional above 56.7% productive rearrangements and segregating when the between-donor standard deviation exceeded 5%. A statistical classification framework was built to diagnose cytomegalovirus status from the catalog of TCR beta chain sequences. In a later analysis, V and J genes were assigned by comparing TCR nucleotide sequences against IMGT/GENE-DB human TR gene sequences. In a later analysis, CDR3 sequences and most-parsimonious VDJ recombination scenarios were assigned using the TCRdist pipeline. In a later analysis, each TCR beta chain was defined by its CDR3 amino acid sequence together with its V-gene family, and reads without a unique V-gene family were excluded. To address suspected cross-contamination and a sequencing artifact, a later analysis removed 550 to 750 highly shared, low-generation-probability nucleotide sequences. A later analysis calculated a clonal expansion index for each public chain from normalized within-repertoire ranks of inferred template counts. Generation probabilities in a later analysis came from a VDJ recombination model fitted to out-of-frame rearrangements, and those results were checked against IGoR. In a later analysis, hypergeometric tests were used to score TCR-TCR, TCR-HLA and TCR-CMV co-occurrence, with a repertoire-size bias correction applied to TCR pairs. False discovery rates were estimated in a later analysis by permuting HLA or CMV assignments 20 times. In a later analysis, co-occurring TCRs were grouped using DBSCAN, with TCRdist sequence similarity added in when clustering inside HLA-allele-positive subsets. Co-occurrence clustering excluded repertoires with fewer than 30,000 or more than 120,000 public chains, plus five with anomalous nucleotide sharing. Held by TCRdb, this immuneACCESS table contains in-frame sequences only and omits some clones. Under half of the omission traces to an unresolved V gene where checked; the cause of the rest is unknown. V and J calls plus clone size are reproduced from that table; the DNA served to infer D and trimming. This sample comprises 140,000 or so clones, less than 10% of them detected only once. Approximately 1.8% of the sample lies in the top ten.

Sequences were obtained from PBMCs. This receptor chain uses TRBV29-1 and TRBJ2-3, with a tentative D gene TRBD2 over 5 matching bases. This receptor was taken from a male donor in good health and CMV-seronegative. The DNA sequence is as follows: TGCAGCGTTACGGGGTTTACTAGCACAGATACGCAGTATTTT. Its translation reads: CSVTGFTSTDTQYF.